This T cell receptor beta chain was observed in a study of patients and donors after allogeneic stem cell transplantation. TCRdb used MiXCR to reprocess the RT-PCR reads, holding one entry per CDR3 protein. Of 900,000 to 1,000,000 distinct CDR3 sequences detected, 15% to 20% appear once; the ten largest clones hold approximately 5.9%. The CDR3 spans 16 residues. J was trimmed by 6 bases and V by 5 bases; bases with no gene match: 10. This clonotype was picked up a small number of times. The J gene is TRBJ1-1, the V gene TRBV12-3 or TRBV12-4; TRBD1 matches 12 bases. The origin of this receptor is a human donor who was either an allogeneic HSCT recipient or a stem cell or donor lymphocyte infusion donor (not recorded which). It is not recorded whose cells these are; they may come from a transplant donor. Source material: blood, either unsorted or a sorted T cell fraction (not recorded which). CDR3 protein: CASSPGTGGGSSEAFF. The CDR3, as DNA: TGTGCCAGCAGTCCCGGGACAGGGGGCGGTTCTTCTGAAGCTTTCTTT.